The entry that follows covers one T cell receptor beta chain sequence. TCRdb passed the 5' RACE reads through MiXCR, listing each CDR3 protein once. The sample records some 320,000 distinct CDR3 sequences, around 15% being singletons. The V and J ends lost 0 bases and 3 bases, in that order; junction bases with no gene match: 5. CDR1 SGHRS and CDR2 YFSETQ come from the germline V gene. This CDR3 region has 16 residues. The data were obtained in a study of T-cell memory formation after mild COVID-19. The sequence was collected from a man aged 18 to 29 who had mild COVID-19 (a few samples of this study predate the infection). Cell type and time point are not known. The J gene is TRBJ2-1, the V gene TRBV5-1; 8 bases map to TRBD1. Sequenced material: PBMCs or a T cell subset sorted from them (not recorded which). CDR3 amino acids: CASSLAGQGVYNEQFF. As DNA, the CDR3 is TGCGCCAGCAGCTTGGCCGGACAGGGCGTCTACAATGAGCAGTTCTTC.